What follows are 21 T cell receptor beta chains derived from one specimen sequenced in a study of T-cell reconstitution after alpha-beta-depleted transplantation in children (TCRdb year 2016). The library was made by PCR. The sequencer was an Illumina HiSeq 2500. To normalize quantification of the TCRbeta repertoire, the TCR libraries were built with molecular barcoding that relied on unique molecular identifiers. TCRdb ran its own pipeline on the public reads, namely fastp trimming at Q25 and MiXCR clone calling, and kept in-frame beta chains. CDR3 protein duplicates are merged, each entry listing the most common genes and DNA. The sample yields 200,000 to 250,000 distinct CDR3 sequences; 6.5% to 9% were counted once. Jointly, the top ten make up less than 8% of the sample. Taken with the paper, the label for treatment or condition translates to: allogeneic hematopoietic cell transplantation with graft depleted of TCRalphabeta T cells and CD19 B cells.

The sample in question was PBMCs, mostly from graft donor cells, obtained 180 days after TCRalphabeta/CD19-depleted stem cell transplant. The receptor set was obtained from a male patient under 18 who had a stem cell transplant for acute lymphoblastic leukemia, so the T cells may come from the graft donor.

This clonotype was recorded many times. The CDR3 sequence is CASSLKTKGYTF. In DNA form, the CDR3 reads TGTGCCAGCAGCTTGAAGACGAAGGGCTACACCTTC. J is TRBJ1-2 and V is TRBV5-6; D is uncertain. The germline V gene has CDR1 SGHDT and CDR2 YYEEEE. Trimming took 1 base from V and 8 from J, leaving 9 bases between them. This CDR3 has 12 amino acids.

This clonotype was counted at least ten times. V usage is TRBV9 and J usage is TRBJ2-1; weak D call: TRBD2 (5 bases). CDR3 size: 13 residues. CDR1 and CDR2 (germline): SGDLS, YYNGEE. The germline V and J ends were trimmed by 2 bases and 7 bases, with 10 bases remaining between them. The CDR3 bases are TGTGCCAGCAGCGTCCACCCGGGAAATGAGCAGTTCTTC. Encoded protein: CASSVHPGNEQFF.

This clonotype was detected only a few times. This sequence joins TRBV28 and TRBJ2-7; 8 bases line up with TRBD2. This CDR3 region has 16 residues. Germline V gene sequence: CDR1 MDHEN, CDR2 SYDVKM. V was clipped by 6 bases and J by 0 bases; unmatched bases: 10. The CDR3 sequence is CASRLEGTRSSYEQYF. In DNA form, the CDR3 reads TGTGCCAGCAGACTGGAGGGGACTAGGAGCTCCTACGAGCAGTACTTC.

This rearrangement joins TRBV10-3 to TRBJ2-7; 8 bases map to TRBD2. J gave up 5 bases and V 11 bases, and 8 bases lay outside the gene matches. CDR1 ENHRY and CDR2 SYGVKD come from the germline V gene. The CDR3 runs to 12 residues. CDR3 sequence (DNA): TGTGCCGTTAGCGGGAAGGCCGACGAGCAGTACTTC. Its protein product is CAVSGKADEQYF.

This clonotype was detected ten times or more. The V gene is TRBV2, the J gene TRBJ2-7; TRBD2 might be the D (5 bases). V was trimmed by 7 bases and J by 6 bases, leaving 10 bases between them. CDR1 is SNHLY and CDR2 is FYNNEI in the germline V gene. This CDR3 has 11 residues. CDR3 amino acids: CASTGYGEQYF. The CDR3 DNA follows: TGTGCCAGCACGGGGTATGGCGAGCAGTACTTC.

Many counts were recorded for this clonotype. The CDR3 DNA is TGTGCCAGCAGGACTTTCACAGGGGAAGAGACCCAGTACTTC. It specifies CASRTFTGEETQYF. The chain is built from TRBV7-9 and TRBJ2-5, with TRBD1 matching over 7 bases. The germline V gene has CDR1 SEHNR and CDR2 FQNEAQ (reference sequence). This CDR3 comprises 14 residues. V lost 6 bases, J lost 3 bases, and 7 bases stayed unmatched.

The chain recombines TRBV5-5 with TRBJ1-2; TRBD1 matches 7 bases. The V segment lost 4 bases and the J segment 7 bases; nucleotides outside the gene matches: 13. The length of the CDR3 is 15 residues. Germline CDR1 is SGHKS and CDR2 is YYEKEE (reference sequence). The CDR3 here is CASSPPFETGSGYTF. The CDR3 DNA reads as TGTGCCAGCAGCCCCCCGTTTGAGACAGGGTCTGGCTACACCTTC.

This chain uses TRBV2 with TRBJ1-1; 10 bases map to TRBD1. Germline CDR1 is SNHLY and CDR2 is FYNNEI. This CDR3 is 16 amino acids long. J gave up 1 base and V 5 bases, and 7 bases lay outside the gene matches. The CDR3 sequence is CASSRPGQGKNTEAFF. CDR3 sequence (DNA): TGTGCCAGCAGTAGACCGGGACAGGGGAAGAACACTGAAGCTTTCTTT.

This clonotype was found many times. The rearrangement links TRBV5-8 to TRBJ2-6; TRBD1 agrees at 9 bases. V lost 3 bases and J lost 6; bases outside the gene matches: 1. The CDR3 runs to 14 residues. CDR1 is SGHTS and CDR2 is YDEGEE in the germline V gene. CDR3 nucleotides: TGTGCCAGCAGCTGGGACAGGGTGGCCAACGTCCTGACTTTC. As protein: CASSWDRVANVLTF.

This clonotype was seen many times. This chain uses TRBV15 with TRBJ2-5, with 7 bases that match TRBD2. CDR1 and CDR2 (germline): LNHNV, YYDKDF (reference sequence). The CDR3 extends over 15 amino acids. Germline trimming cut 3 bases from V and 1 base from J; bases unmatched to any gene: 5. In DNA form, the CDR3 reads TGTGCCACCAGCAGTGCTCGGGAGGCCCAAGAGACCCAGTACTTC. Encoded protein: CATSSAREAQETQYF.

The table lists this clonotype with many counts. This chain connects TRBV7-9 to TRBJ1-2; no firm D call. Germline V CDR1 and CDR2: SEHNR, FQNEAQ (reference sequence). The CDR3 extends over 15 amino acids. Between the trimmed V and J ends, which lost 2 bases and 5 bases, there was a span of 15 bases. The CDR3 nucleotides read TGTGCCAGCAGCTTAAATCCCGGGATGGAATATGGCTACACCTTC. Its protein product is CASSLNPGMEYGYTF.

At least ten counts were recorded for this clonotype. V gene TRBV28 combines with J gene TRBJ1-1; the match to TRBD1 covers 7 bases. CDR1 is MDHEN and CDR2 is SYDVKM in the germline V gene. CDR3 length equals 15 residues. V gave up 7 bases and J gave up 0 bases; unmatched junction bases: 8. The CDR3 sequence: CASNPGTVMNTEAFF. The CDR3 region has the DNA TGTGCCAGCAACCCCGGGACAGTCATGAACACTGAAGCTTTCTTT.

CDR3 coding DNA: TGTGCCAGCGGACCCGGGCTCCTCGGGGAGCAGTACTTC. This gives the protein CASGPGLLGEQYF. This rearrangement joins TRBV5-6 to TRBJ2-7; D gene unclear. The V gene lost 7 bases and the J gene lost 7 bases, with 18 bases spanning the gap. Germline-derived CDR1 and CDR2 are SGHDT and YYEEEE. This CDR3 has 13 residues.

This clonotype was observed many times. The chain employs TRBV11-3 and TRBJ2-2; D perhaps matches TRBD2 (5 bases). CDR3 size: 15 residues. The germline CDR1 and CDR2 sequences are SGHNT and YENEEA. V was clipped by 1 base and J by 2 bases, with 8 bases between them. The CDR3 is CASSLAGKNTGELFF. The CDR3 coding sequence is TGTGCCAGCAGCTTAGCCGGGAAAAACACCGGGGAGCTGTTTTTT.

This clonotype was observed many times. J is TRBJ2-5 and V is TRBV24-1; D is unresolved. This CDR3 comprises 14 residues. CDR1 KGHDR and CDR2 SFDVKD come from the germline V gene. Trimming cost V 10 bases and J 5 bases, with 19 bases left between them. The CDR3: CATSRSPQGETQYF. The CDR3 region has the DNA TGTGCCACGTCCCGGTCCCCACAAGGCGAGACCCAGTACTTC.

This clonotype was found many times. The CDR3, as DNA: TGCAGCGTTGCGCACTCAGATACGCAGTATTTT. Translating gives CSVAHSDTQYF. The chain recombines TRBV29-1 with TRBJ2-3; D unresolved. From germline, CDR1 is SQVTM and CDR2 ANQGSEA. With 4 bases removed from V and 4 bases from J, the gap between germline ends came to 6 bases. The CDR3 runs to 11 residues.

This clonotype was observed many times. The chain recombines TRBV18 with TRBJ2-7; D is undetermined. The CDR3 extends over 13 amino acids. Germline assignment: CDR1 KGHSH and CDR2 LQKENI. Deletions cut 6 bases from V and 1 base from J, with 10 bases between. The CDR3 DNA follows: TGTGCCAGCTCTACTGACTTTTCCTACGAGCAGTACTTC. Its translation is CASSTDFSYEQYF.

This rearrangement joins TRBV2 to TRBJ2-2; D may correspond to TRBD1 or TRBD2 (5 bases each). V lost 4 bases and J lost 1, with 13 bases in between. The CDR3 length is 16 residues. Germline V gene data show CDR1 as SNHLY and CDR2 as FYNNEI. The CDR3 region is CASSASGTLNTGELFF. The CDR3 nucleotides read TGTGCCAGCAGTGCCTCCGGGACGTTGAACACCGGGGAGCTGTTTTTT. Full variable domain (remainder filled in from reference TRBV2 and TRBJ2-2): EPEVTQTPSHQVTQMGQEVILRCVPISNHLYFYWYRQILGQKVEFLVSFYNNEISEKSEIFDDQFSVERPDGSNFTLKIRSTKLEDSAMYFCASSASGTLNTGELFFGEGSRLTVL.

In its sample, this clonotype was seen many times. Written as DNA, the CDR3 is TGTGCCAGCAGTTACAGGGGGAGAGATACGCAGTATTTT. This gives the protein CASSYRGRDTQYF. The rearrangement uses TRBV6-2 or TRBV6-3 and TRBJ2-3, with a possible D match to TRBD1 (6 bases). The CDR3 is 13 amino acids. Germline assignment: CDR1 MNHEY and CDR2 SVGEGT. V was cut by 2 bases and J by 5 bases, with 8 bases left in between.

This clonotype was observed at least ten times. The CDR3 here is CASSYVATNEKLFF. CDR3 nucleotides: TGTGCCAGCAGTTATGTGGCAACTAATGAAAAACTGTTTTTT. V usage is TRBV6-5 and J usage is TRBJ1-4; unclear D gene. The CDR3 is 14 amino acids. From germline, CDR1 is MNHEY and CDR2 SVGAGI. With 3 bases removed from V and 0 bases from J, the gap between germline ends came to 5 bases.

This clonotype was detected many times. CDR3 nucleotide sequence: TGTGCCATCAGTGCGTGGGATTGGGGTAATGAGCAGTTCTTC. Translating it yields CAISAWDWGNEQFF. J is TRBJ2-1 and V is TRBV10-3; no firm D call. From germline, CDR1 is ENHRY and CDR2 SYGVKD. V was pared by 4 bases and J by 7 bases, with 14 bases between. The CDR3 covers 14 residues.